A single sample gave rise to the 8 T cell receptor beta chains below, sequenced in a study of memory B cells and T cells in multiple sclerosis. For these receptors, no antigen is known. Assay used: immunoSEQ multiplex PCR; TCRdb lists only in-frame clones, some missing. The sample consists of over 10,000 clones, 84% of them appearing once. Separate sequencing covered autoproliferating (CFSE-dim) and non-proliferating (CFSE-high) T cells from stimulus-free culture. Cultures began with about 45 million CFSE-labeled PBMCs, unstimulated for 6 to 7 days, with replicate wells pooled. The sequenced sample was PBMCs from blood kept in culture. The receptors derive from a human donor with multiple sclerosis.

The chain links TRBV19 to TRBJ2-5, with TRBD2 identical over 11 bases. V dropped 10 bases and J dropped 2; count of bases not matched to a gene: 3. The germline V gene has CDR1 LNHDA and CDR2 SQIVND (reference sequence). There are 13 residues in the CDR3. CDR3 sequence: CATRLAGQETQYF. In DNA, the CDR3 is TGTGCCACCAGACTAGCGGGGCAAGAGACCCAGTACTTC. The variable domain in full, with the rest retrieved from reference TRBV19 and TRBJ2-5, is DGGITQSPKYLFRKEGQNVTLSCEQNLNHDAMYWYRQDPGQGLRLIYYSQIVNDFQKGDIAEGYSVSREKKESFPLTVTSAQKNPTAFYLCATRLAGQETQYFGPGTRLLVL.

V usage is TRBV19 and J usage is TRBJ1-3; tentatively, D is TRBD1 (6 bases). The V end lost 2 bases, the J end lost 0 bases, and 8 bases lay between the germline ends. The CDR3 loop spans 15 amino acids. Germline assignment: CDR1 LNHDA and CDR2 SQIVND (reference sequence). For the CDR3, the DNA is TGTGCCAGTAGTATACAGGGGAGCTCTGGAAACACCATATATTTT. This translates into CASSIQGSSGNTIYF.

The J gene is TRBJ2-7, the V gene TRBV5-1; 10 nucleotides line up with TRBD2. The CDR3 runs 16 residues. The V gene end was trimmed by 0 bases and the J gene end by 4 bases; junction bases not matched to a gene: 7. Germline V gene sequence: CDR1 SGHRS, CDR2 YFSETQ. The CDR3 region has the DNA TGCGCCAGCAGCTTGGGGGCTAGCGGGAGTATATACGAGCAGTACTTC. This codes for CASSLGASGSIYEQYF.

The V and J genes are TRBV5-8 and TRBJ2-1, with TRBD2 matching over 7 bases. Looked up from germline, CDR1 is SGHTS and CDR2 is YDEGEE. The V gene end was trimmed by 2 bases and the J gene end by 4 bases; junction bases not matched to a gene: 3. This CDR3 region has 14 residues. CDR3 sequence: CASSLPGGYNEQFF. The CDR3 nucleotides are TGTGCCAGCAGCTTACCCGGGGGGTACAATGAGCAGTTCTTC.

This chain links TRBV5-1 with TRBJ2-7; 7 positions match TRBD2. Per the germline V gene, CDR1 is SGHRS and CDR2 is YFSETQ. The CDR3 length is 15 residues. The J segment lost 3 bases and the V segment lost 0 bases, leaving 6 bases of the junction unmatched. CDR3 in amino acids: CASSLEGGSFYEQYF. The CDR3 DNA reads TGCGCCAGCAGCTTGGAAGGCGGGAGCTTCTACGAGCAGTACTTC. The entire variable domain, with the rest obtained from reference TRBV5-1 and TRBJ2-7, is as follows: KAGVTQTPRYLIKTRGQQVTLSCSPISGHRSVSWYQQTPGQGLQFLFEYFSETQRNKGNFPGRFSGRQFSNSRSEMNVSTLELGDSALYLCASSLEGGSFYEQYFGPGTRLTVT.

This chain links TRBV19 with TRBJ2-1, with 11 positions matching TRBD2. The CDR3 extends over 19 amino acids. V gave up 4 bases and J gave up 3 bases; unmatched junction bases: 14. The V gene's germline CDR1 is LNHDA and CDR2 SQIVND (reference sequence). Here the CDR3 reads CASSRTGTSGVLDYNEQFF. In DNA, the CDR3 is TGTGCCAGTAGTAGAACCGGGACTAGCGGAGTCCTTGACTACAATGAGCAGTTCTTC.

The CDR3 protein is CASSSGQGAAAFF. In DNA, the CDR3 is TGTGCCAGTAGTTCGGGACAGGGGGCGGCAGCTTTCTTT. The chain joins TRBV19 to TRBJ1-1; TRBD1 aligns across 12 bases. J lost 10 bases, V lost 5 bases, and 5 bases had no gene match. The CDR3 is 13 residues long. Germline CDR1 reads LNHDA; CDR2 reads SQIVND (reference sequence).

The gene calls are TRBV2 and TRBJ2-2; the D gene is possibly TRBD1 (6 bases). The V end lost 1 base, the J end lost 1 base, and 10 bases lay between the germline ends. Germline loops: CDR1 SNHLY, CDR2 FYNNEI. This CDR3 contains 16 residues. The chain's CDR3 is CASSEVRGKNTGELFF. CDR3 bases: TGTGCCAGCAGTGAAGTGAGGGGGAAGAACACCGGGGAGCTGTTTTTT.